Listed here are 24 T cell receptor beta chains from one sample, sequenced in a study of regulatory T cells in long-lasting Graves disease. The time point was: newly diagnosed GD, antithyroid drugs for less than 3 months. The authors made the TCR library using RNA they extracted from PBMCs. Researchers made TCR beta libraries by using iRepertoire HTBI primers and running Arm-PCR on CDR3 regions. TCRdb re-called the multiplex PCR reads through MiXCR, storing one row per CDR3 protein. The sample holds hundreds of thousands of distinct CDR3 sequences, roughly a sixth seen once. This sample was shared with a second study, whose subject was T cells in Graves' hyperthyroidism and ophthalmopathy.

Sequencing used peripheral blood mononuclear cells (PBMCs), obtained at new diagnosis, from a patient treated with antithyroid drugs. The source of these receptors is a man aged 18 to 29 with Graves disease.

This clonotype was recorded a few times. The V gene is TRBV24-1, the J gene TRBJ2-1; D is unclear. Germline CDR1 and CDR2: KGHDR and SFDVKD. V was trimmed by 3 bases and J by 1 base, leaving 15 bases between them. The CDR3 is 17 residues long. The CDR3 sequence is CATSDPRAETSYNEQFF. The CDR3 DNA is TGTGCCACCAGTGATCCCCGGGCCGAAACTTCCTACAATGAGCAGTTCTTC.

This clonotype was observed a handful of times. CDR3: CASGVRRGGYTF. In nucleotides, the CDR3 is TGTGCCAGCGGGGTACGGCGAGGGGGCTACACCTTC. This chain connects TRBV6-1 to TRBJ1-2; no reliable D call. The germline gives CDR1 MNHNS, CDR2 SASEGT. The CDR3 loop spans 12 amino acids. Trimming cost V 8 bases and J 8 bases, with 15 bases left between them.

This rearrangement joins TRBV6-2 or TRBV6-3 to TRBJ1-2; no clear D. Trimming took off 10 bases at V and 0 bases at J, with 12 bases between the two ends. Germline V lookup: CDR1 MNHEY, CDR2 SVGEGT. This CDR3 has 13 residues. The CDR3 protein is CATPSVANYGYTF. The CDR3 bases are TGTGCCACCCCGTCAGTAGCTAACTATGGCTACACCTTC.

In its sample, this clonotype was seen many times. The J gene is TRBJ2-7, the V gene TRBV9, with TRBD1 matching over 10 bases. V lost 6 bases and J lost 2; bases outside the gene matches: 5. Germline CDR1 and CDR2: SGDLS and YYNGEE. This CDR3 region has 14 residues. The CDR3 nucleotides read TGTGCCAGCACCCCGGGACAGGGGCCCTACGAGCAGTACTTC. This codes for CASTPGQGPYEQYF.

This clonotype was counted ten times or more. The CDR3: CASPSGLAGVSAPYNEQFF. The CDR3 DNA reads as TGTGCCAGCCCCTCGGGACTAGCGGGAGTCAGCGCCCCCTACAATGAGCAGTTCTTC. This rearrangement joins TRBV2 to TRBJ2-1; 14 nucleotides line up with TRBD2. V shed 8 bases and J 2 bases; nucleotides not matched to a gene: 14. Per the germline V gene, CDR1 is SNHLY and CDR2 is FYNNEI. CDR3 size: 19 residues. Combining the CDR3 with reference TRBV2 and TRBJ2-1 gives the whole variable domain EPEVTQTPSHQVTQMGQEVILRCVPISNHLYFYWYRQILGQKVEFLVSFYNNEISEKSEIFDDQFSVERPDGSNFTLKIRSTKLEDSAMYFCASPSGLAGVSAPYNEQFFGPGTRLTVL.

Ten or more counts support this clonotype. CDR3 region: CASRPPGTQGYNEQFF. The CDR3 region has the DNA TGTGCCAGCAGACCCCCCGGGACGCAGGGATACAATGAGCAGTTCTTC. The V gene is TRBV2, the J gene TRBJ2-1, with D perhaps TRBD1 or TRBD2 (5 bases each). The V gene's germline CDR1 is SNHLY and CDR2 FYNNEI. CDR3 length equals 16 residues. The V end was cut by 6 bases, the J end by 4 bases, with 19 bases between.

This clonotype was picked up many times. Compared with germline, one end of the junction differs, possibly owing to a read error. The chain has TRBV28 and TRBJ1-1; possibly TRBD1 for D (6 bases). The length of the CDR3 is 13 residues. Germline values: CDR1 MDHEN, CDR2 SYDVKM. CDR3 coding DNA: TGTGCCAGCAGTTTAGGCCGGGACACAGAAGCTTTCTTT. This gives the protein CASSLGRDTEAFF. The full variable domain, rest sourced from reference TRBV28 and TRBJ1-1, is DVKVTQSSRYLVKRTGEKVFLECVQDMDHENMFWYRQDPGLGLRLIYFSYDVKMKEKGDIPEGYSVSREKKERFSLILESASTNQTSMYLCASSLGRDTEAFFGQGTRLTVV.

V usage is TRBV29-1 and J usage is TRBJ1-2; perhaps TRBD1 as D (5 bases). The germline gives CDR1 SQVTM, CDR2 ANQGSEA. V was clipped by 5 bases and J by 4 bases, with 8 bases between them. This CDR3 comprises 11 residues. This CDR3 reads CSVRGSYGYTF. The CDR3 DNA sequence: TGCAGCGTTCGGGGGTCCTATGGCTACACCTTC.

This rearrangement joins TRBV5-1 to TRBJ2-1; 7 bases match TRBD1. The V gene's germline CDR1 is SGHRS and CDR2 YFSETQ. The CDR3 has 14 residues. V lost 3 bases to trimming and J lost 6 bases; unmatched junction nucleotides: 6. As DNA, the CDR3 is TGCGCCAGCAGCTCCCAGGGGGTCAGCAATGAGCAGTTCTTC. It translates to CASSSQGVSNEQFF.

This clonotype was seen more than once but under ten times. J is TRBJ2-5 and V is TRBV5-1, with unresolved D. V was trimmed by 0 bases and J by 5 bases, leaving 8 bases between them. Germline V gene data show CDR1 as SGHRS and CDR2 as YFSETQ. This CDR3 comprises 13 residues. CDR3 DNA: TGCGCCAGCAGCTTGGAGGTTCACGAGACCCAGTACTTC. As protein: CASSLEVHETQYF.

At least ten counts were recorded for this clonotype. The CDR3 bases are TGTGCCAGCAGTTCGACTAGCGGGAGGAACCATAGCACAGATACGCAGTATTTT. Amino acids: CASSSTSGRNHSTDTQYF. This chain uses TRBV6-9 with TRBJ2-3, with 13 bases matching TRBD2. CDR1 and CDR2 (germline): MNHGY, SVAAGI. V was clipped by 4 bases and J by 0 bases; unmatched bases: 7. The CDR3 consists of 18 residues.

V and J are TRBV28 and TRBJ2-7, with D unclear. The CDR3 is made up of 13 amino acids. Germline V gene sequence: CDR1 MDHEN, CDR2 SYDVKM. V lost 7 bases and J 3 bases, leaving 13 bases between the germline ends. Here the CDR3 DNA reads TGTGCCAGCACCCCAATGCGGTACTACGAGCAGTACTTC. Translated, it gives CASTPMRYYEQYF.

The CDR3 region has the DNA TGTGCCAGCAGAGAGAGCCAGCCCTCCTACGAGCAGTACTTC. It translates to CASRESQPSYEQYF. This chain links TRBV6-1 with TRBJ2-7, with D unresolved. The germline V and J ends were trimmed by 6 bases and 0 bases, with 12 bases remaining between them. Per germline, CDR1 MNHNS and CDR2 SASEGT. This CDR3 region has 14 residues.

As regards this clonotype: Being one base from a much bigger clone, this may be a read error. The chain recombines TRBV12-3 or TRBV12-4 with TRBJ2-2, with D perhaps matching TRBD2 (5 bases). The V and J ends lost 7 bases and 9 bases respectively, with 21 bases between them. This CDR3 comprises 15 residues. CDR3 amino acids: CASILGTTEGWELFF. In nucleotides, the CDR3 is TGTGCCAGCATCCTGGGTACCACTGAGGGCTGGGAGCTGTTTTTT.

The sample holds many counts of this clonotype. The gene calls are TRBV12-3 or TRBV12-4 and TRBJ1-5; D is ambiguous. The CDR3 contains 14 residues. V shed 0 bases and J shed 1 base, with 4 bases lying between them. CDR3 sequence: CASSLARSNQPQHF. As DNA, the CDR3 is TGTGCCAGCAGTTTAGCGCGGAGCAATCAGCCCCAGCATTTT.

This clonotype occurred many times. The rearrangement uses TRBV5-1 and TRBJ1-2; D might be TRBD1 (6 bases). CDR1 is SGHRS and CDR2 is YFSETQ in the germline V gene. With 1 base removed from V and 3 bases from J, the gap between germline ends came to 10 bases. This CDR3 region has 14 residues. The CDR3 loop is CASSLQGFDYGYTF. The CDR3 nucleotides read TGCGCCAGCAGCTTGCAGGGGTTTGACTATGGCTACACCTTC.

This clonotype was seen ten or more times. V and J are TRBV2 and TRBJ2-2; TRBD1 agrees at 10 bases. V gave up 6 bases and J gave up 3 bases; unmatched junction bases: 4. The CDR3 runs 15 residues. The germline CDR1 and CDR2 sequences are SNHLY and FYNNEI. The CDR3 sequence is CASSGTGVDTGELFF. In DNA, the CDR3 is TGTGCCAGCAGCGGGACAGGGGTTGACACCGGGGAGCTGTTTTTT.

This clonotype showed up many times. This chain uses TRBV6-2 or TRBV6-3 with TRBJ2-3; no clear D gene. V was trimmed by 6 bases and J by 3 bases, leaving 10 bases between them. This CDR3 contains 13 residues. Germline V CDR1 and CDR2: MNHEY, SVGEGT. CDR3 amino acids: CASSERRTDTQYF. As DNA, the CDR3 is TGTGCCAGCAGCGAGAGACGGACAGATACGCAGTATTTT.

This clonotype was seen ten or more times. The chain has TRBV2 and TRBJ2-1; 11 bases map to TRBD1. The germline CDR1 and CDR2 sequences are SNHLY and FYNNEI. V shed 6 bases and J 9 bases; nucleotides not matched to a gene: 4. The CDR3 totals 13 residues. The CDR3: CASRRDRGTEQFF. The CDR3 DNA reads TGTGCCAGCAGGAGGGACAGGGGGACTGAGCAGTTCTTC.

The gene calls are TRBV19 and TRBJ2-2; TRBD1 agrees at 9 bases. The CDR3 consists of 15 residues. V lost 6 bases and J lost 6; bases outside the gene matches: 8. Germline V gene sequence: CDR1 LNHDA, CDR2 SQIVND (reference sequence). The CDR3 region is CASRVDRGRAGELFF. For the CDR3, the DNA is TGTGCCAGTAGGGTGGACAGGGGTCGGGCCGGGGAGCTGTTTTTT.

This clonotype was picked up many times. The rearrangement links TRBV11-2 to TRBJ1-2; TRBD1 agrees at 10 bases. Germline CDR1 and CDR2: SGHAT and FQNNGV. The CDR3 runs to 15 residues. V dropped 5 bases and J dropped 7; count of bases not matched to a gene: 10. In nucleotides, the CDR3 is TGTGCCAGCAGCGCGCCGGGACAGGGGTCCGCTGGCTACACCTTC. It specifies CASSAPGQGSAGYTF.

This clonotype occurred many times. The chain uses TRBV28 and TRBJ1-6, with 8 bases aligning to TRBD1. This CDR3 spans 14 amino acids. J was trimmed by 9 bases and V by 1 base; bases with no gene match: 2. Germline CDR1 MDHEN, CDR2 SYDVKM. The CDR3 is CASSLYQGASPLHF. CDR3 DNA: TGTGCCAGCAGTTTATATCAGGGGGCTTCACCCCTCCACTTT.

The V call is TRBV27, the J call TRBJ1-6; D call uncertain. V was cut by 4 bases and J by 3 bases, with 13 bases left in between. Germline V CDR1 and CDR2: MNHEY, SMNVEV (reference sequence). The CDR3 contains 16 residues. The CDR3 protein is CASSSPGRNYNSPLHF. In DNA form, the CDR3 reads TGTGCCAGCAGTTCACCCGGACGGAACTATAATTCACCCCTCCACTTT.

The rearrangement links TRBV7-9 to TRBJ1-2, with D possibly matching TRBD1 (5 bases). The CDR3 has 15 amino acids. The germline V and J ends were trimmed by 6 bases and 0 bases, with 14 bases remaining between them. Germline loops: CDR1 SEHNR, CDR2 FQNEAQ (reference sequence). This CDR3 is CASSHQDMPNYGYTF. CDR3 DNA: TGTGCCAGCAGTCACCAGGACATGCCTAACTATGGCTACACCTTC.